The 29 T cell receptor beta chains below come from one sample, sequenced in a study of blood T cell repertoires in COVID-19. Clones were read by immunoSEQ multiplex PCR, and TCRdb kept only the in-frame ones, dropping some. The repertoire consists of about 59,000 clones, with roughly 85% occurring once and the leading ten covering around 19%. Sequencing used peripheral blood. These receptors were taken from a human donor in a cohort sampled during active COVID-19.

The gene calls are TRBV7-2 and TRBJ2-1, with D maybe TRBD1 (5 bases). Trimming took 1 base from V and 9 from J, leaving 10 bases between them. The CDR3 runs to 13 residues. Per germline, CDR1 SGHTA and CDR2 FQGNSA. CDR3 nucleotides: TGTGCCAGCAGCTTAGGACAGTTGGTTGAGCAGTTCTTC. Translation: CASSLGQLVEQFF. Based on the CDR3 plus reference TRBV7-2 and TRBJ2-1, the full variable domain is GAGVSQSPSNKVTEKGKDVELRCDPISGHTALYWYRQSLGQGLEFLIYFQGNSAPDKSGLPSDRFSAERTGGSVSTLTIQRTQQEDSAVYLCASSLGQLVEQFFGPGTRLTVL.

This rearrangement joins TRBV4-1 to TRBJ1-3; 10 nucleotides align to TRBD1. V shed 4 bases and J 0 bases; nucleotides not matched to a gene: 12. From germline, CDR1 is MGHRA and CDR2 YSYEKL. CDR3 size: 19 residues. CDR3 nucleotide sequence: TGCGCCAGCAGCCCAGGGACAGGGGCCTTGGATGTCTCTGGAAACACCATATATTTT. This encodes CASSPGTGALDVSGNTIYF.

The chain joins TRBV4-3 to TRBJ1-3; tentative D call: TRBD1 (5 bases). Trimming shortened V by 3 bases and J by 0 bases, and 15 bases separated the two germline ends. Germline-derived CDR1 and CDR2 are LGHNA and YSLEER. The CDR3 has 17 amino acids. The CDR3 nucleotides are TGCGCCAGCAGCCACGCAACAGGAGGGCGCTCTGGAAACACCATATATTTT. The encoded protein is CASSHATGGRSGNTIYF.

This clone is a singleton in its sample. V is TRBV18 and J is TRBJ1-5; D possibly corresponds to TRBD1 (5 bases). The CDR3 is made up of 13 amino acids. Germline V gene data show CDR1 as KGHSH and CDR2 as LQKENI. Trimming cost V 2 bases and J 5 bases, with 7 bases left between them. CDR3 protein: CASSPTGDQPQHF. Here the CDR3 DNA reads TGTGCCAGCTCACCAACAGGCGATCAGCCCCAGCATTTT.

CDR3 nucleotides: TGTGCCAGCAGCCTGCTGGCGGCCCGCACCTCCTACGAGCAGTACTTC. It yields the protein CASSLLAARTSYEQYF. The rearrangement links TRBV5-6 to TRBJ2-7; D not resolved. There are 16 residues in the CDR3. Germline lookup yields CDR1 SGHDT and CDR2 YYEEEE. V was shortened by 4 bases and J by 0 bases, with 17 bases between the two germline ends.

The CDR3 region has the DNA TGTGCCAGCAGCTTAGCCCGGACAGGGGGTATTGGGGAGACCCAGTACTTC. Its translation is CASSLARTGGIGETQYF. This chain connects TRBV11-1 to TRBJ2-5, with TRBD1 identical over 10 bases. The germline V gene encodes CDR1 SGHAT and CDR2 FQDESV (reference sequence). CDR3 length equals 17 residues. With 0 bases clipped from V and 5 bases from J, the junction kept 9 bases outside the gene matches.

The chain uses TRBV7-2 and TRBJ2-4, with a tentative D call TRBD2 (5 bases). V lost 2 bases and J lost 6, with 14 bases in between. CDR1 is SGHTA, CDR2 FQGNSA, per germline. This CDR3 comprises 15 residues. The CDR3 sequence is CASSLTVGVRNIQYF. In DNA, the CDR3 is TGTGCCAGCAGCTTAACAGTCGGGGTTCGAAACATTCAGTACTTC.

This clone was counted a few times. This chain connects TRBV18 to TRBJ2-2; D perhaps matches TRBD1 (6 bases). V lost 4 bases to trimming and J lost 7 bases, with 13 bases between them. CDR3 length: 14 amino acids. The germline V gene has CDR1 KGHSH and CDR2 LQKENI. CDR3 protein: CASSLETGRGELFF. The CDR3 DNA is TGTGCCAGCTCACTCGAGACAGGCCGCGGGGAGCTGTTTTTT.

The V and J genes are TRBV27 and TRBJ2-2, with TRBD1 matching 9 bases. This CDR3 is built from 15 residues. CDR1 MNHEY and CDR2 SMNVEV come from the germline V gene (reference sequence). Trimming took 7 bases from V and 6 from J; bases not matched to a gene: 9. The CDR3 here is CASKPGQGLAGELFF. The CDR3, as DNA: TGTGCCAGCAAACCGGGACAGGGTCTTGCCGGGGAGCTGTTTTTT.

Written as DNA, the CDR3 is TGCGCCAGCAGGAACGGGGACAAAAACATTCAGTACTTC. Its translation is CASRNGDKNIQYF. The chain carries TRBV10-2 and TRBJ2-4; D is possibly TRBD2 (5 bases). Germline CDR1 is WSHSY and CDR2 is SAAADI. The CDR3 is made up of 13 amino acids. The germline V and J ends were trimmed by 6 bases and 3 bases, with 9 bases remaining between them.

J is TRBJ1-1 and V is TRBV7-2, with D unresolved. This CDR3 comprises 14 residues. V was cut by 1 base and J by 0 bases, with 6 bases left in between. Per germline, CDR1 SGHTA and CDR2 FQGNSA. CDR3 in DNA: TGTGCCAGCAGCTTAGACGGGTTGAACACTGAAGCTTTCTTT. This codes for CASSLDGLNTEAFF.

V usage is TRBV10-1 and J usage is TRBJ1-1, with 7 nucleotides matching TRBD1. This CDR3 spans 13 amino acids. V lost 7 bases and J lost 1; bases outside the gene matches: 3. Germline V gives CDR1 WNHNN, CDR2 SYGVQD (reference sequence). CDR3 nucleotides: TGCGCCAGCACTAGGGACAGGAACACTGAAGCTTTCTTT. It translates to CASTRDRNTEAFF.

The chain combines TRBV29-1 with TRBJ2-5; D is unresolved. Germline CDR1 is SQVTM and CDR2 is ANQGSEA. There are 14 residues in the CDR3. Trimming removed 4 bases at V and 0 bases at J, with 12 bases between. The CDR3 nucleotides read TGCAGCGTTGGTTCTGGCACCTACCAAGAGACCCAGTACTTC. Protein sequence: CSVGSGTYQETQYF.

Written as DNA, the CDR3 is TGCAGTGCTAGCCCAGCGTACGAGCAGTACTTC. Its protein product is CSASPAYEQYF. The J gene is TRBJ2-7, the V gene TRBV20-1; D remains unclear. Germline V gene lookup returns CDR1 DFQATT and CDR2 SNEGSKA (reference sequence). V lost 3 bases to trimming and J lost 4 bases, with 7 bases between them. The CDR3 consists of 11 residues.

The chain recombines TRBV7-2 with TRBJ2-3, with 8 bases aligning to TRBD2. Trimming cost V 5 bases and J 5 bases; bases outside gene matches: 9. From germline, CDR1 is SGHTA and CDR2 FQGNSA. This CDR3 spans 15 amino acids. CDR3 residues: CASSPTGGGVDTQYF. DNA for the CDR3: TGTGCCAGCAGCCCCACCGGGGGGGGCGTAGATACGCAGTATTTT.

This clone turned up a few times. The CDR3 region is CASSYLRAWGTTSTDTQYF. The CDR3 DNA sequence: TGTGCCAGCAGTTACCTCAGGGCCTGGGGGACTACAAGCACAGATACGCAGTATTTT. V and J are TRBV6-2 or TRBV6-3 and TRBJ2-3; 7 bases match TRBD2. The CDR3 covers 19 residues. Germline CDR1 is MNHEY and CDR2 is SVGEGT. The V and J ends lost 2 bases and 0 bases, in that order; junction bases with no gene match: 14.

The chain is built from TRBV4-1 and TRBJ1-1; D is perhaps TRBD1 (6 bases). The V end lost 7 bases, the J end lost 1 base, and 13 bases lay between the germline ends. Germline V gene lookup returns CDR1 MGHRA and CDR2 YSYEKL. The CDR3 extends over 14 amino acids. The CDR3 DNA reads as TGCGCCAGCAACCCGGACAGAGCGAACACTGAAGCTTTCTTT. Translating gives CASNPDRANTEAFF.

CDR3: CASTRTGGDIYGYTF. The CDR3 DNA reads TGTGCCAGCACCCGGACAGGGGGTGACATCTATGGCTACACCTTC. The genes are TRBV2 and TRBJ1-2, with 10 bases matching TRBD1. The CDR3 is 15 amino acids. The germline V gene encodes CDR1 SNHLY and CDR2 FYNNEI. V dropped 7 bases and J dropped 4; count of bases not matched to a gene: 9.

The CDR3 protein is CASSFLPSGAVRGEYF. For the CDR3, the DNA is TGTGCCAGCAGCTTCCTGCCTAGCGGGGCAGTACGGGGGGAGTATTTT. The rearrangement links TRBV11-2 to TRBJ2-3; 9 bases are a match to TRBD2. CDR1 and CDR2 from the germline V gene are SGHAT and FQNNGV. The ends lost 3 bases at V and 13 bases at J; junction bases unmatched: 17. This CDR3 has 16 amino acids.

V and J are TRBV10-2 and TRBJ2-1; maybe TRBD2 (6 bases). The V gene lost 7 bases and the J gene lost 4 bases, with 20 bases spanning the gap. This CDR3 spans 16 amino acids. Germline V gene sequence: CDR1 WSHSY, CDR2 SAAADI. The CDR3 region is CASTSTRDFPYNEQFF. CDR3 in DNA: TGCGCCAGCACCTCGACCCGGGACTTTCCTTACAATGAGCAGTTCTTC.

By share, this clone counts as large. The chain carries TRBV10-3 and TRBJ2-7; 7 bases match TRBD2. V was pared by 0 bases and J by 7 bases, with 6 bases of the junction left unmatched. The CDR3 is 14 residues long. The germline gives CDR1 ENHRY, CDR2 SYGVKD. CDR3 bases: TGTGCCATCAGTGAGTCACACAGCGGGGTGGAGCAGTACTTC. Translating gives CAISESHSGVEQYF.

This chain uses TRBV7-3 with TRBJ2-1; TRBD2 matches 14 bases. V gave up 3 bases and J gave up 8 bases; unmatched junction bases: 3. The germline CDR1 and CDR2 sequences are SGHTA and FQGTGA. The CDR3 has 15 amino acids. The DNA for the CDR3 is TGTGCCAGCAGCTTGACTAGCGGGGGGGCCTATGAGCAGTTCTTC. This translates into CASSLTSGGAYEQFF.

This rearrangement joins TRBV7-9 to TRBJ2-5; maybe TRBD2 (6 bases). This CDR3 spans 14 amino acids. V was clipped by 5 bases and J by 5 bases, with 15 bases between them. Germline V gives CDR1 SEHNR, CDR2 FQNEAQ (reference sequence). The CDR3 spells CASSTTLAWETQYF. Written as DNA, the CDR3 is TGTGCCAGCAGCACTACACTAGCCTGGGAGACCCAGTACTTC.

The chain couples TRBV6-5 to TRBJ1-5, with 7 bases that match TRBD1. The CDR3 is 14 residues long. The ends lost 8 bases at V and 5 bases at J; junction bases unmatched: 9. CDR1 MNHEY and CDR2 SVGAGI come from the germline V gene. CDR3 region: CASGPGQVDQPQHF. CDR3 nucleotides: TGTGCCAGCGGGCCAGGACAGGTTGATCAGCCCCAGCATTTT.

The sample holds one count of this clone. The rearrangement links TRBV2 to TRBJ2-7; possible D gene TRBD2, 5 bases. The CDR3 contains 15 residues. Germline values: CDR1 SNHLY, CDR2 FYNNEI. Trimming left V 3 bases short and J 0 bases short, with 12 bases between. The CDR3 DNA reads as TGTGCCAGCAGTGAGTCCGGGGTCCTCTCCTACGAGCAGTACTTC. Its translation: CASSESGVLSYEQYF.

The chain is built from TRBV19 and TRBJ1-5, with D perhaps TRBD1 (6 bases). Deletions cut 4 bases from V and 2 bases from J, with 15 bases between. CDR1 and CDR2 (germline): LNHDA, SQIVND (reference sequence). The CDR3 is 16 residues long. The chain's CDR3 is CASSNRGDMGNQPQHF. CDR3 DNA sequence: TGTGCCAGTAGTAATCGAGGGGACATGGGCAATCAGCCCCAGCATTTT.

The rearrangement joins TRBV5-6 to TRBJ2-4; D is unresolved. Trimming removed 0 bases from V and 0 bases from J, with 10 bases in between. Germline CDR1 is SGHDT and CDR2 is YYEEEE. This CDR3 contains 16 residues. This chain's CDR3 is CASSLGQRIAKNIQYF. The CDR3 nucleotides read TGTGCCAGCAGCTTGGGGCAGAGGATAGCCAAAAACATTCAGTACTTC.

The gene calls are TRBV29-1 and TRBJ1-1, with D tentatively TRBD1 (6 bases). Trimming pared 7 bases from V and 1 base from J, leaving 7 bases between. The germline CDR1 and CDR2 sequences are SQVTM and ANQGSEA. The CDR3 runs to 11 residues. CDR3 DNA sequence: TGCAGCGGGACAGAGAACACTGAAGCTTTCTTT. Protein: CSGTENTEAFF.

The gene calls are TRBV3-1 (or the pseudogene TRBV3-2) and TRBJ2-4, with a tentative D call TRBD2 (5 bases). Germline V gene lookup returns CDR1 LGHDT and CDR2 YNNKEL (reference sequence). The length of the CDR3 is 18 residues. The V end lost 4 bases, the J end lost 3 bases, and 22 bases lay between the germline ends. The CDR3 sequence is CASSRELGPGEGKNIQYF. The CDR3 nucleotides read TGTGCCAGCAGCCGTGAGCTTGGGCCAGGAGAGGGCAAAAACATTCAGTACTTC.